These 13 T cell receptor beta chains share one sample of origin, sequenced in a study of identical twins. TCRdb redid the calling of the 5' RACE reads with MiXCR, one entry per CDR3 protein. The table shows 500,000 to 550,000 distinct CDR3 sequences, with roughly 21% occurring only once. These records were also assigned to another study, of T cells expressing NK-cell markers.

The sequencing sample was made of CD4+ T cells sorted from blood. The receptors were gathered from a woman aged 18-35 years in good health.

This clonotype was seen a few times. The genes are TRBV7-9 and TRBJ1-5; D call uncertain. Trimming shortened V by 5 bases and J by 6 bases, and 11 bases separated the two germline ends. Germline V gene lookup returns CDR1 SEHNR and CDR2 FQNEAQ (reference sequence). The CDR3 is 13 residues long. As DNA, the CDR3 is TGTGCCAGCAGCCTGCAAACAGCTCAGCCCCAGCATTTT. It yields the protein CASSLQTAQPQHF.

In this sample, this clonotype turned up many times. The V call is TRBV7-2, the J call TRBJ1-1; D uncertain. V was pared by 5 bases and J by 8 bases, with 12 bases between. The germline CDR1 and CDR2 sequences are SGHTA and FQGNSA. The CDR3 runs 12 residues. Written as DNA, the CDR3 is TGTGCCAGCAGCCTCGTTAGGACGGAAGCTTTCTTT. This gives the protein CASSLVRTEAFF.

In its sample, this clonotype was seen a few times. V usage is TRBV7-2 and J usage is TRBJ2-7; the match to TRBD2 covers 13 bases. Germline V CDR1 and CDR2: SGHTA, FQGNSA. The junction had 7 bases not matched to a gene; V was cut back by 5 bases and J by 0 bases. The CDR3 runs 17 residues. The CDR3 DNA reads as TGTGCCAGCAGCCGTGTTCGGACTAGCGGGAGCTCCTACGAGCAGTACTTC. Encoded protein: CASSRVRTSGSSYEQYF. Based on the CDR3 plus reference TRBV7-2 and TRBJ2-7, the full variable domain is GAGVSQSPSNKVTEKGKDVELRCDPISGHTALYWYRQSLGQGLEFLIYFQGNSAPDKSGLPSDRFSAERTGGSVSTLTIQRTQQEDSAVYLCASSRVRTSGSSYEQYFGPGTRLTVT.

The chain uses TRBV20-1 and TRBJ2-1; D is perhaps TRBD2 (7 bases). Germline CDR1 reads DFQATT; CDR2 reads SNEGSKA (reference sequence). The CDR3 runs to 13 residues. V lost 7 bases to trimming and J lost 4 bases, with 14 bases between them. This CDR3 is CSGLGGGYNEQFF. The DNA for the CDR3 is TGCAGTGGTTTAGGGGGAGGGTACAATGAGCAGTTCTTC.

In this sample, this clonotype turned up a few times. The rearrangement links TRBV12-3 or TRBV12-4 to TRBJ1-2, with D unclear. There are 12 residues in the CDR3. V was clipped by 7 bases and J by 2 bases, with 8 bases between them. The DNA of the CDR3 is TGTGCCAGCACCGGACTCAACTATGGCTACACCTTC. Residues: CASTGLNYGYTF.

This clonotype was seen more than once but under ten times. The rearrangement joins TRBV5-5 to TRBJ2-7; D is ambiguous. Germline lookup yields CDR1 SGHKS and CDR2 YYEKEE (reference sequence). The CDR3 loop spans 15 amino acids. The ends were cut back, 1 base at V and 2 bases at J, with 13 bases in the middle. DNA for the CDR3: TGTGCCAGCAGCTTGCCCCTCCGGAGACCCTACGAGCAGTACTTC. Translating it yields CASSLPLRRPYEQYF.

V and J are TRBV7-9 and TRBJ2-3; D gene uncertain. Looked up from germline, CDR1 is SEHNR and CDR2 is FQNEAQ (reference sequence). The ends were cut back, 6 bases at V and 2 bases at J, with 6 bases in the middle. This CDR3 is built from 12 residues. For the CDR3, the DNA is TGTGCCAGCAGGGAGAACACAGATACGCAGTATTTT. Translated, it gives CASRENTDTQYF.

This clonotype was seen a handful of times. The chain carries TRBV6-1 and TRBJ1-4; the D gene is possibly TRBD1 (5 bases). The ends were cut back, 6 bases at V and 0 bases at J, with 8 bases in the middle. The CDR3 spans 14 residues. Germline values: CDR1 MNHNS, CDR2 SASEGT. In DNA, the CDR3 is TGTGCCAGCAGACCAGGGTCAACTAATGAAAAACTGTTTTTT. This translates into CASRPGSTNEKLFF.

The J gene is TRBJ2-5, the V gene TRBV18, with D possibly being TRBD1 (6 bases). The CDR3 is 14 amino acids. Germline V gene sequence: CDR1 KGHSH, CDR2 LQKENI. V was shortened by 6 bases and J by 2 bases, with 13 bases between the two germline ends. The CDR3 reads CASSADSSQETQYF. Here the CDR3 DNA reads TGTGCCAGCTCCGCGGACAGCTCTCAAGAGACCCAGTACTTC.

This clonotype was observed a handful of times. The chain carries TRBV20-1 and TRBJ1-1, with a possible D match to TRBD1 (6 bases). Per germline, CDR1 DFQATT and CDR2 SNEGSKA (reference sequence). The CDR3 spans 13 residues. The V end lost 7 bases, the J end lost 4 bases, and 16 bases lay between the germline ends. CDR3 in amino acids: CSVPGTGFTEAFF. Here the CDR3 DNA reads TGCAGTGTACCAGGAACAGGGTTCACTGAAGCTTTCTTT.

This clonotype has a handful of counts. J is TRBJ2-5 and V is TRBV10-3; D gene uncertain. The germline V and J ends were trimmed by 6 bases and 3 bases, with 14 bases remaining between them. The CDR3 runs to 14 residues. The germline V gene encodes CDR1 ENHRY and CDR2 SYGVKD. The CDR3, as DNA: TGTGCCATCAGGCGAAGTTTAGGCGAAGAGACCCAGTACTTC. It specifies CAIRRSLGEETQYF.

This clonotype was detected a few times. V gene TRBV30 combines with J gene TRBJ1-4; TRBD1 agrees at 10 bases. The V segment lost 2 bases and the J segment 8 bases; nucleotides outside the gene matches: 8. The CDR3 is 15 residues long. Germline V lookup: CDR1 GTSNPN, CDR2 SVGIG (reference sequence). DNA of the CDR3: TGTGCCTGGAGTCGAAGACAGGGGGCAGGGGAAAAACTGTTTTTT. This encodes CAWSRRQGAGEKLFF. Complete variable domain (other parts from reference TRBV30 and TRBJ1-4): SQTIHQWPATLVQPVGSPLSLECTVEGTSNPNLYWYRQAAGRGLQLLFYSVGIGQISSEVPQNLSASRPQDRQFILSSKKLLLSDSGFYLCAWSRRQGAGEKLFFGSGTQLSVL.

This clonotype was recorded a few times. The rearrangement uses TRBV5-5 and TRBJ2-5, with no clear D. With 0 bases removed from V and 4 bases from J, the gap between germline ends came to 10 bases. Germline CDR1 and CDR2: SGHKS and YYEKEE (reference sequence). CDR3 length equals 14 residues. CDR3 protein: CASSLGPHPETQYF. The CDR3 DNA reads as TGTGCCAGCAGCTTGGGGCCACATCCAGAGACCCAGTACTTC.